A single sample is the source of the 24 T cell receptor beta chains below, sequenced in a study of vaccination and CD4 T cells after COVID-19. Noted treatment: roughly 10-day PBMC culture with coronavirus spike peptide pools or control peptides (ViraFEST assay). The Oncomine TCR Beta short-read assay sequenced DNA from cultured CD4+ T cells. Each CDR3 protein is one row after TCRdb ran MiXCR on the PCR reads. Of roughly 13,000 distinct CDR3 sequences listed, around 20% are singletons. No antigen has been assigned to these receptors. Sequenced input: cultured CD4+ T cells from blood. The receptors were gathered from a human donor with COVID-19.

The chain recombines TRBV12-3 or TRBV12-4 with TRBJ2-3, with 11 bases matching TRBD2. The trim removed 2 bases at V and 2 bases at J, leaving 3 bases unmatched. The CDR3 is 16 residues long. CDR3 in DNA: TGTGCCAGCAGTTTAACTAGCGGGGGCCTCACAGATACGCAGTATTTT. Residues: CASSLTSGGLTDTQYF.

V is TRBV5-6 and J is TRBJ1-1; 10 nucleotides match TRBD1. This CDR3 has 16 residues. The ends lost 3 bases at V and 6 bases at J; junction bases unmatched: 11. The germline gives CDR1 SGHDT, CDR2 YYEEEE. The CDR3 region is CASSSGTGDGRAEAFF. CDR3 nucleotides: TGTGCCAGCAGCTCCGGGACAGGGGACGGGAGGGCTGAAGCTTTCTTT. The full variable domain, rest sourced from reference TRBV5-6 and TRBJ1-1, is DAGVTQSPTHLIKTRGQQVTLRCSPKSGHDTVSWYQQALGQGPQFIFQYYEEEERQRGNFPDRFSGHQFPNYSSELNVNALLLGDSALYLCASSSGTGDGRAEAFFGQGTRLTVV.

This clonotype was seen a few times. This sequence joins TRBV9 and TRBJ2-5; D is undetermined. The CDR3 contains 13 residues. Germline V gene data show CDR1 as SGDLS and CDR2 as YYNGEE. V was clipped by 0 bases and J by 4 bases, with 7 bases between them. The CDR3 DNA follows: TGTGCCAGCAGCGTAGTACCCAGAGAGACCCAGTACTTC. Its protein is CASSVVPRETQYF.

The count of this clonotype is one. This rearrangement joins TRBV4-1 to TRBJ2-5; the D gene could be TRBD1 or TRBD2 (6 bases each). V was trimmed by 4 bases and J by 7 bases, leaving 22 bases between them. The V gene's germline CDR1 is MGHRA and CDR2 YSYEKL. The CDR3 covers 16 residues. For the CDR3, the DNA is TGCGCCAGCAGCCTAATTGGGGGGCGAGGAGTACGGACCCAGTACTTC. Protein sequence: CASSLIGGRGVRTQYF.

This rearrangement joins TRBV2 to TRBJ2-5, with D possibly matching TRBD2 (5 bases). From germline, CDR1 is SNHLY and CDR2 FYNNEI. The CDR3 totals 12 residues. V lost 7 bases, J lost 4 bases, and 10 bases lay in between. The CDR3 region is CASTRAGETQYF. Written as DNA, the CDR3 is TGTGCCAGCACCCGGGCGGGAGAGACCCAGTACTTC.

Only a few counts were recorded for this clonotype. This sequence joins TRBV2 and TRBJ2-7; 11 bases line up with TRBD2. Germline lookup yields CDR1 SNHLY and CDR2 FYNNEI. The V gene end was trimmed by 5 bases and the J gene end by 0 bases; junction bases not matched to a gene: 3. This CDR3 is built from 15 residues. The DNA for the CDR3 is TGTGCCAGCAGTTTAGCGGGGGGGAGCTCCTACGAGCAGTACTTC. Amino acid sequence: CASSLAGGSSYEQYF.

This clonotype is medium-sized in the sample. The chain joins TRBV20-1 to TRBJ1-2, with D unclear. Trimming removed 0 bases at V and 4 bases at J, with 9 bases between. CDR3 length: 13 residues. CDR1 and CDR2 (germline): DFQATT, SNEGSKA (reference sequence). The CDR3 reads CSARDNRAYGYTF. CDR3 coding DNA: TGCAGTGCTAGAGATAACAGAGCCTATGGCTACACCTTC.

This chain uses TRBV29-1 with TRBJ2-7; 15 bases are a match to TRBD2. The CDR3 spans 15 residues. Germline values: CDR1 SQVTM, CDR2 ANQGSEA. The V and J ends lost 6 bases and 2 bases, in that order; junction bases with no gene match: 5. The CDR3 region is CSVTGLAGGTYEQYF. As DNA, the CDR3 is TGCAGCGTCACGGGACTAGCGGGGGGCACCTACGAGCAGTACTTC.

This clonotype was recorded a few times. The rearrangement joins TRBV5-1 to TRBJ2-5; 8 positions match TRBD2. From germline, CDR1 is SGHRS and CDR2 YFSETQ. The CDR3 has 15 amino acids. V trimming: 2 bases; J trimming: 1 base; junction bases outside the gene matches: 4. CDR3 coding DNA: TGCGCCAGCAGCTTTCGGGCGGGGGGCCAAGAGACCCAGTACTTC. Amino acids: CASSFRAGGQETQYF.

This clonotype was picked up a small number of times. The rearrangement uses TRBV7-9 and TRBJ1-1, with D hard to call. Trimming removed 7 bases from V and 0 bases from J, with 15 bases in between. The CDR3 consists of 15 residues. CDR1 and CDR2 from the germline V gene are SEHNR and FQNEAQ (reference sequence). The CDR3 nucleotides read TGTGCCAGCAAGGGTCTACAACACATGAACACTGAAGCTTTCTTT. It encodes CASKGLQHMNTEAFF.

The chain combines TRBV28 with TRBJ1-1; tentatively, D is TRBD1 (6 bases). CDR1 and CDR2 (germline): MDHEN, SYDVKM. CDR3 length: 15 amino acids. V gave up 4 bases and J gave up 1 base, with 13 bases separating them. CDR3 DNA sequence: TGTGCCAGCAGTTCAGGGGCTCAAGGGAACACTGAAGCTTTCTTT. It is translated as CASSSGAQGNTEAFF.

This clonotype occurred a few times. Its ends do not fully match the called genes, so a read error is possible. The chain uses TRBV18 and TRBJ1-5, with D possibly matching TRBD1 (6 bases). This CDR3 contains 15 residues. Germline CDR1 and CDR2: KGHSH and LQKENI. In nucleotides, the CDR3 is TGTGCCAGCTCATCACCCACAGGGTCTGGTCAGCCCCAGCATTTT. It codes for CASSSPTGSGQPQHF.

This clonotype has more than one count but fewer than ten. This chain uses TRBV27 with TRBJ2-5; 12 bases match TRBD2. Germline lookup yields CDR1 MNHEY and CDR2 SMNVEV (reference sequence). With V trimmed by 0 bases and J by 7 bases, 6 bases remained unmatched. The CDR3 runs 16 residues. CDR3 sequence: CASSLSPSGGAGTQYF. In DNA form, the CDR3 reads TGTGCCAGCAGTTTATCCCCTAGCGGGGGGGCAGGGACCCAGTACTTC.

In its sample, this clonotype ranks as medium-sized. The chain joins TRBV7-2 to TRBJ2-2; D unclear. Trimming removed 2 bases from V and 7 bases from J, with 8 bases in between. Germline CDR1 reads SGHTA; CDR2 reads FQGNSA. CDR3 length: 13 residues. The CDR3 loop reads CASSLRINGELFF. For the CDR3, the DNA is TGTGCCAGCAGCTTAAGGATTAACGGGGAGCTGTTTTTT.

This rearrangement joins TRBV11-1 to TRBJ2-7; TRBD1 is a possible D gene (5 bases). Deletions cut 5 bases from V and 3 bases from J, with 11 bases between. The CDR3 spans 13 residues. Germline V gives CDR1 SGHAT, CDR2 FQDESV (reference sequence). CDR3 sequence: CASSKGQSYEQYF. The CDR3 coding sequence is TGTGCCAGCAGCAAAGGACAAAGCTACGAGCAGTACTTC.

This clonotype was found a few times. The V call is TRBV10-2, the J call TRBJ1-5; TRBD1 might be the D (5 bases). V was trimmed by 6 bases and J by 0 bases, leaving 9 bases between them. The CDR3 is 14 residues long. Germline V gene data show CDR1 as WSHSY and CDR2 as SAAADI. CDR3 in DNA: TGCGCCAGCAGAGCGACAGATAGCAATCAGCCCCAGCATTTT. Translated, it gives CASRATDSNQPQHF.

This chain joins TRBV5-4 and TRBJ1-1, with 9 bases fitting TRBD1. V gave up 0 bases and J gave up 2 bases; unmatched junction bases: 5. Germline CDR1 and CDR2: SGHNT and YYREEE (reference sequence). This CDR3 has 16 residues. The CDR3 spells CASSLGSGQGNTEAFF. The DNA of the CDR3 is TGTGCCAGCAGCTTGGGTTCGGGACAGGGAAACACTGAAGCTTTCTTT.

This clonotype was counted only a few times. V and J are TRBV7-9 and TRBJ1-1, with D maybe TRBD1 (5 bases). The CDR3 has 14 amino acids. Germline V CDR1 and CDR2: SEHNR, FQNEAQ (reference sequence). Deletions cut 2 bases from V and 2 bases from J, with 9 bases between. The CDR3 region has the DNA TGTGCCAGCAGCTTATATGGGGACAACACTGAAGCTTTCTTT. Translated, it gives CASSLYGDNTEAFF.

The V gene is TRBV2, the J gene TRBJ2-7; D might be TRBD1 (5 bases). Deletions cut 0 bases from V and 0 bases from J, with 9 bases between. Germline assignment: CDR1 SNHLY and CDR2 FYNNEI. The CDR3 extends over 15 amino acids. In nucleotides, the CDR3 is TGTGCCAGCAGTGAAGCGGACACCCGCTCCTACGAGCAGTACTTC. It encodes CASSEADTRSYEQYF.

This clonotype came up a few times. The rearrangement uses TRBV11-3 and TRBJ1-1; no clear D. This CDR3 comprises 14 residues. Germline V gene lookup returns CDR1 SGHNT and CDR2 YENEEA. Trimming removed 5 bases at V and 0 bases at J, with 10 bases between. This CDR3 is CASSIQVMNTEAFF. CDR3 sequence (DNA): TGTGCCAGCAGCATCCAGGTTATGAACACTGAAGCTTTCTTT.

This clonotype was counted only a few times. The chain carries TRBV5-5 and TRBJ2-7; no definite D call. Looked up from germline, CDR1 is SGHKS and CDR2 is YYEKEE (reference sequence). The V gene lost 4 bases and the J gene lost 2 bases, with 16 bases spanning the gap. The CDR3 covers 15 residues. The CDR3 region is CASSPAGVPPYEQYF. The CDR3 coding sequence is TGTGCCAGCAGCCCGGCTGGCGTACCTCCCTACGAGCAGTACTTC.

This clonotype was found once. This chain uses TRBV12-5 with TRBJ2-3; TRBD1 matches at 10 bases. The CDR3 loop spans 16 amino acids. Germline lookup yields CDR1 LGHNT and CDR2 FRNRAP. The J segment lost 6 bases and the V segment lost 1 base, leaving 7 bases of the junction unmatched. DNA of the CDR3: TGTGCTAGTGGTTTGGGGGACAGGGGCGTCAGGGATACGCAGTATTTT. It translates to CASGLGDRGVRDTQYF.

DNA for the CDR3: TGTGCCACCCGGAGACAGGGGACCGGGGAGCTGTTTTTT. It encodes CATRRQGTGELFF. This sequence joins TRBV24-1 and TRBJ2-2; 8 bases agree with TRBD1. V lost 9 bases to trimming and J lost 5 bases; unmatched junction nucleotides: 4. The CDR3 spans 13 residues. Germline-derived CDR1 and CDR2 are KGHDR and SFDVKD.

This clonotype was counted a few times. V usage is TRBV15 and J usage is TRBJ2-1; 10 bases align to TRBD1. The CDR3 covers 16 residues. The trim removed 3 bases at V and 6 bases at J, leaving 8 bases unmatched. Germline CDR1 LNHNV, CDR2 YYDKDF (reference sequence). The CDR3 coding sequence is TGTGCCACCAGCAGTCCCCCGGGACAGGGGTTCAATGAGCAGTTCTTC. It translates to CATSSPPGQGFNEQFF.